The sequence of this T cell receptor (beta chain) was determined in a study of blood T cell repertoires in COVID-19. Study information: Acute and convalescent COVID-19 samples came from the United States, Italy and Spain. From T cells, B-cell-depleted T cells, or PBMCs came the material, which was cDNA or gDNA.

CDR1 is SGHTA and CDR2 is FQGTGA in the germline V gene. V gave up 2 bases and J gave up 8 bases; unmatched junction bases: 6. The CDR3 is 15 residues long. Original data processing: Reference gene primers were amplified, and this amplification served to estimate nucleated cell counts. Sequencing was performed with immunoSEQ multiplex PCR; in TCRdb, only in-frame clones are kept and a portion is missing. The DNA gave D and trimming, while V, J and clone size come from that table. The sample lists a few hundred thousand clones, 85% to 90% seen once, with approximately 6.2% in the top ten. Sequenced sample: peripheral blood. The chain employs TRBV7-3 and TRBJ2-1; 10 nucleotides agree with TRBD2. The source of this sequence is a man between 60 and 75 years old who had recovered from COVID-19. CDR3 loop: CASSLPSGSVDEQFF. CDR3 in DNA: TGTGCCAGCAGCTTACCTAGCGGGAGCGTGGATGAGCAGTTCTTC.